This T cell receptor (beta chain) was sequenced during a study of blood T cell repertoires in COVID-19 (dated by TCRdb to 2018 to 2020). Background on the whole study: The collaborator samples originated in the United States, Italy and Spain and spanned the acute and convalescent phases of COVID-19. Where available, HLA class I and class II types were obtained from metadata supplied by the sample provider rather than from assay-based typing. Deeply sampled blood TCRbeta repertoires from subjects exposed to, actively infected with, or recovered from COVID-19 were included in the dataset. The material from the prospective study consisted of cDNA or gDNA derived from T cells, B-cell-depleted T cells, or PBMCs. Sample metadata almost always included a de-identified subject ID, COVID-19 status, age in years and sex. The samples were drawn from two sources: the first 160 participants of the ongoing ImmuneRACE study, and 1,254 subjects contributed by 6 global collaborators. The repertoires were made available in a free public database intended to serve as a resource for research on the immune response to SARS-CoV-2. The paper as a whole reports these results and caveats: Clinical and demographic metadata were provided uncurated, with the amount varying by source and participant.

For CDR1 and CDR2, the germline V gene lists MDHEN and SYDVKM. The junction shows trimming of 5 bases on V and 4 bases on J, plus 13 bases between the germline ends. The CDR3 has 14 amino acids, counting the end cysteine and phenylalanine. Only CDR3 DNA remains: 42 bases, in frame from the first base. The table lists this clone with a count of one. This receptor's antigen is unknown. Per-base quality was not reported, and no clone a single base away is much larger than it. In Seattle, one collaborating source enrolled patients while the infection was active and tracked those patients longitudinally over the course of disease. The collaborating institutions used their own protocols to collect whole blood in K2EDTA tubes. For TCRbeta analysis, collaborators shipped samples as frozen whole blood, isolated PBMCs, or DNA extracted from either of those sample types. TCRbeta CDR3 regions were amplified from genomic DNA by means of the immunoSEQ Assay, a bias-controlled multiplex PCR. The paper's processing steps were these. The number of nucleated cells in each sample was estimated from the amplification of reference gene primers within the assay. Sequence reads were collapsed and filtered to measure the absolute abundance of every unique TCRbeta CDR3 rearrangement. For each sample, productive Simpson clonality was calculated as the square root of Simpson's diversity index across productive rearrangements. This immuneACCESS table, as held by TCRdb, lists in-frame sequences with V and J called but not all clones. Of the missing ones, under half trace to an unresolved V gene in checked studies; the others have no known cause. V and J calls and clone size are copied from that table; D and trimming were computed from the DNA. The sample includes about 220,000 clones, with 82% observed a single time. About 4.8% of the sample rests with the top ten.

Source material: peripheral blood. The sequence derives from a woman in her 70s with COVID-19, enrolled during active disease. The rearranged chain carries TRBV28 and TRBJ2-3; no D gene can be assigned with confidence. This receptor carries the CDR3 CASSRSRSPDTQYF. The DNA is as follows: TGTGCCAGCAGTCGAAGTCGGTCTCCAGATACGCAGTATTTT.